This T cell receptor (beta chain) was documented in a study of cytomegalovirus exposure and HLA in healthy donors. Broader study findings: It was reportedly the case that the classifier diagnosed cytomegalovirus status with high specificity and sensitivity. Researchers counted roughly 150 TCR beta chains as cytomegalovirus-associated. Generally TCR sequences proved uncommon, though certain public TCRs appeared in numerous donors.

TCRdb keeps only in-frame clones here, not all; method: immunoSEQ multiplex PCR. The sample includes about 300,000 clones, more than 75% of them seen just once. Points on this clone: Its antigen remains unidentified.

In germline, CDR1 is WNHNN, CDR2 SYGVQD (reference sequence). The CDR3 consists of 15 residues. V lost 5 bases, J lost 5 bases, and 8 bases stayed unmatched. The donors were in the approximately 110-subject validation cohort; that cohort was separate from the roughly 700-subject first cohort. The chain uses TRBV10-1 and TRBJ1-4, with 7 bases lining up with TRBD1. The source material was PBMCs. The sequence was obtained from a woman between 18 and 30 years old in good health and CMV-seronegative. CDR3 nucleotide sequence: TGCGCCAGCAGTCCCGGGACAGCGTTGAATGAAAAACTGTTTTTT. It codes for CASSPGTALNEKLFF.